Described below is a single T cell receptor (beta chain) sequence and its context. Its antigen remains unknown. This sample is part of a study of T cell responses to AZD1222 COVID-19 vaccine. Study-level points and caveats: The peak T cell response came first, and repertoires were sampled only after it. With two AZD1222 doses given, Spike-specific TCR breadth and depth both rose. Among the donors, most were white British and more were female, and clonal diversity was possibly underestimated.

Data came from immunoSEQ multiplex PCR; TCRdb stores just in-frame clones and leaves some out. The data contain about 150,000 clones, roughly nine tenths of them seen just once; the ten biggest clones take up over 1%. V shed 7 bases and J 5 bases; nucleotides not matched to a gene: 13. From germline, CDR1 is SNHLY and CDR2 FYNNEI. CDR3 length: 15 residues. This sequence was found in an adult who received the AZD1222 COVID-19 vaccine. Material: peripheral blood, obtained 28 days after the second AZD1222 dose. This sequence joins TRBV2 and TRBJ1-2, with 7 bases identical to TRBD1. For the CDR3, the DNA is TGTGCCAGCACCCGGGACAGCGTAATGATTTATGGCTACACCTTC. This gives the protein CASTRDSVMIYGYTF.